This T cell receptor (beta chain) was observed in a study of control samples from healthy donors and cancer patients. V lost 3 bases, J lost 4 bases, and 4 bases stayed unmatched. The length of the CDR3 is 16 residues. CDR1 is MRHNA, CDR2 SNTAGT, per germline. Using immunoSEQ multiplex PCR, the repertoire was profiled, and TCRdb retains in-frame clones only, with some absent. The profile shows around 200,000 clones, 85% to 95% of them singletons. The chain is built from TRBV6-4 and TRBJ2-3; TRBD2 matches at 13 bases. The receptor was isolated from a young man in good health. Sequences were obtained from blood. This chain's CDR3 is CASSEAGLAGPDTQYF. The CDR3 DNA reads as TGTGCCAGCAGTGAAGCGGGACTAGCGGGGCCAGATACGCAGTATTTT.